This T cell receptor (beta chain) was recorded in a study of naive and memory T cell subsets. Amplification of ligated cDNA took four PCR rounds with SP2 and nested alpha and beta constant primers. For blood and skin samples, reverse transcription used TCR alpha and beta constant primers. TCRdb reprocessed the 5' RACE reads via MiXCR and lists one record per CDR3 protein. The table shows about 62,000 distinct CDR3 sequences, with around 8% occurring only once. TCR cDNA received a 3' ligated oligonucleotide that carried a UMI. Whole blood, about 2.5 ml, came from adult healthy volunteers. Cells were not sorted; total RNA input targeted about 1 to 1000 ng. Germline V CDR1 and CDR2: MDHEN, SYDVKM. After removal of 6 bases from V and 11 bases from J, the junction contained 10 bases not matched to a gene. This CDR3 is 14 amino acids long.

V usage is TRBV28 and J usage is TRBJ2-6, with TRBD1 matching 7 bases. The TCR was taken from a female donor in good health. CDR3 region: CASSPPGQLHVLTF. CDR3 DNA sequence: TGTGCCAGCAGCCCTCCGGGACAGCTCCACGTCCTGACTTTC.